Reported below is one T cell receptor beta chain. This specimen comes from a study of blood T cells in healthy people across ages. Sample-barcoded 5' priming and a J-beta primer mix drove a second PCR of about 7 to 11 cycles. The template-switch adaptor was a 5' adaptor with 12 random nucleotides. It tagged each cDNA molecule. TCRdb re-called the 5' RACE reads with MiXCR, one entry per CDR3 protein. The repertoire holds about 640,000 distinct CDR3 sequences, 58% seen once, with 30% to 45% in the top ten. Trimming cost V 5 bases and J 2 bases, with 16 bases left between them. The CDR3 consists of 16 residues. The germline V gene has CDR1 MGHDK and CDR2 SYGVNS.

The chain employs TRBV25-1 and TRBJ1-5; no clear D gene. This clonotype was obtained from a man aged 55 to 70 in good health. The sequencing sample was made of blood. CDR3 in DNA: TGTGCCAGCAGTCCTCGGGCAGCGAGGGGCAATCAGCCCCAGCATTTT. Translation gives CASSPRAARGNQPQHF.